A selection of T cell receptor beta chains follows, all from one sample in a study of graft-versus-host responses after intestinal transplantation. No cognate antigen is known for these TCRs. Libraries were prepared by immunoSEQ multiplex PCR; TCRdb keeps only in-frame clonotypes and omits some of them. The top ten clones hold 0.95% to 1.5% of a sample with roughly 110,000 clones, around 94% of them seen once. The source was unstimulated CD8+ T cells sorted from spleen or lymph node cells, collected before transplant. The origin of the receptors is a human donor who was the organ donor for an intestinal transplant. CDR3s include the opening cysteine and the closing phenylalanine or tryptophan.

V gene: TRBV30
J gene: TRBJ2-1
CDR3 length: 16
CDR3 protein: CAWRPRGLAGSGEQFF

V gene: TRBV18
J gene: TRBJ1-1
CDR3 length: 13
CDR3 protein: CASSYHVNTEAFF

V gene: TRBV14
J gene: TRBJ2-1
CDR3 length: 16
CDR3 protein: CASSQDGIETYNEQFF

V gene: TRBV18
J gene: TRBJ1-6
CDR3 length: 15
CDR3 protein: CASSRGTEVRSPLHF

V gene: TRBV7-2
J gene: TRBJ2-4
CDR3 length: 17
CDR3 protein: CASSSPNQGLAKNIQYF

V gene: TRBV27
J gene: TRBJ2-1
CDR3 length: 13
CDR3 protein: CASSMDRVDEQFF

V gene: TRBV19
J gene: TRBJ2-2
CDR3 length: 15
CDR3 protein: CASMGTSGNTGELFF

V gene: TRBV28
J gene: TRBJ2-1
CDR3 length: 13
CDR3 protein: CASSLAGSGEQFF

V gene: TRBV27
J gene: TRBJ2-1
CDR3 length: 15
CDR3 protein: CASSLWDRGDHEQFF

V gene: TRBV19
J gene: TRBJ2-5
CDR3 length: 14
CDR3 protein: CASSIKGWTETQYF

V gene: TRBV30
J gene: TRBJ2-3
CDR3 length: 15
CDR3 protein: CAWGKRSTGTDTQYF

V gene: TRBV11-2
J gene: TRBJ2-2
CDR3 length: 15
CDR3 protein: CASRRLAGNTGELFF

V gene: TRBV27
J gene: TRBJ2-7
CDR3 length: 15
CDR3 protein: CASSTPGQEPYEQYF

V gene: TRBV13
J gene: TRBJ2-5
CDR3 length: 12
CDR3 protein: CASSSGTGPQYF

V gene: TRBV28
J gene: TRBJ1-2
CDR3 length: 17
CDR3 protein: CASSSHWQGLANYGYTF

V gene: TRBV11-3
J gene: TRBJ2-1
CDR3 length: 16
CDR3 protein: CASSFDGLSSYNEQFF

V gene: TRBV27
J gene: TRBJ1-2
CDR3 length: 15
CDR3 protein: CASSLSGPASYGYTF

V gene: TRBV7-2
J gene: TRBJ2-1
CDR3 length: 14
CDR3 protein: CASSFLDRGDEQFF

V gene: TRBV7-9
J gene: TRBJ2-2
CDR3 length: 17
CDR3 protein: CASSLALRQANTGELFF

V gene: TRBV4-1
J gene: TRBJ1-4
CDR3 length: 17
CDR3 protein: CASSHYYTETQDEKLFF

V gene: TRBV5-1
J gene: TRBJ2-7
CDR3 length: 14
CDR3 protein: CASSLDDRAHEQYF

V gene: TRBV27
J gene: TRBJ2-3
CDR3 length: 17
CDR3 protein: CASSPSFAGGGTDTQYF

V gene: TRBV14
J gene: TRBJ2-6
CDR3 length: 15
CDR3 protein: CASSQTLSGANVLTF

V gene: TRBV28
J gene: TRBJ1-1
CDR3 length: 15
CDR3 protein: CASSPPDRPLAEAFF

V gene: TRBV4-1
J gene: TRBJ2-7
CDR3 length: 15
CDR3 protein: CASSPRTSGPYEQYF

V gene: TRBV4-1
J gene: -
CDR3 length: 13
CDR3 protein: CASSQDPIYEQYF

V gene: TRBV9
J gene: TRBJ2-7
CDR3 length: 15
CDR3 protein: CASSVGGGGSYEQYF

V gene: TRBV2
J gene: TRBJ2-7
CDR3 length: 15
CDR3 protein: CAGLGLAENTYEQYF

V gene: TRBV11-2
J gene: TRBJ1-2
CDR3 length: 13
CDR3 protein: CASSATDLYGYTF

V gene: TRBV6-1
J gene: TRBJ2-7
CDR3 length: 13
CDR3 protein: CASSARGSYEQYF

V gene: TRBV5-4
J gene: TRBJ2-5
CDR3 length: 14
CDR3 protein: CASSLGGLEETQYF

V gene: TRBV6-5
J gene: TRBJ1-1
CDR3 length: 13
CDR3 protein: CASTSETNTEAFF

V gene: TRBV19
J gene: TRBJ2-1
CDR3 length: 14
CDR3 protein: CASSTSGVINEQFF

V gene: TRBV5-4
J gene: TRBJ2-1
CDR3 length: 15
CDR3 protein: CASSLKRERGNEQFF

V gene: TRBV9
J gene: TRBJ2-1
CDR3 length: 15
CDR3 protein: CASSARDRGSHEQFF